The 7 T cell receptor beta chains presented below share a single source sample, sequenced in a study of CD8 T cells in ankylosing spondylitis. TCRdb re-analysed the 5' RACE reads in MiXCR, keeping a single row per CDR3 protein. The top ten clones hold 3.5% to 5% of a sample with approximately 130,000 distinct CDR3 sequences, over 10% of them seen once. Sequencing input: blood, either unsorted or a sorted T cell fraction (not recorded which). The receptor set was obtained from a female donor with ankylosing spondylitis or in good health (not recorded which).

The V and J genes are TRBV10-3 and TRBJ2-5; D may be TRBD1 (6 bases). V lost 3 bases to trimming and J lost 1 base, with 15 bases between them. Germline V CDR1 and CDR2: ENHRY, SYGVKD. This CDR3 spans 16 amino acids. The CDR3 region has the DNA TGTGCCATCAGTGACCGACAGGCGCCATCCCAAGAGACCCAGTACTTC. Protein: CAISDRQAPSQETQYF.

At least ten counts were recorded for this clonotype. The rearrangement joins TRBV5-1 to TRBJ2-3; D is tentatively TRBD1 or TRBD2 (5 bases each). This CDR3 is 15 amino acids long. V was pared by 1 base and J by 0 bases, with 9 bases between. Germline-derived CDR1 and CDR2 are SGHRS and YFSETQ. As DNA, the CDR3 is TGCGCCAGCAGCTTGTCCGGGGCTAGCACAGATACGCAGTATTTT. Amino acids: CASSLSGASTDTQYF.

This clonotype was picked up a small number of times. This may be a read error, as it is one base from a much larger clone. This rearrangement joins TRBV29-1 to TRBJ1-2; weak D call: TRBD1 (6 bases). The CDR3 is 14 amino acids. Germline V lookup: CDR1 SQVTM, CDR2 ANQGSEA. The CDR3 nucleotides read TGCAGCGTTGTGGGGGAAGGGGGGTTCTATGGCTACCCCTTC. This encodes CSVVGEGGFYGYPF.

This clonotype was seen at least ten times. The chain is built from TRBV20-1 and TRBJ1-5, with 10 bases identical to TRBD1. V gave up 5 bases and J gave up 7 bases; unmatched junction bases: 8. CDR3 length: 14 residues. Looked up from germline, CDR1 is DFQATT and CDR2 is SNEGSKA (reference sequence). The CDR3 region has the DNA TGCAGTGCTTCAGCCCGGGACAGGGGCCAGCCCCAGCATTTT. This translates into CSASARDRGQPQHF.

This rearrangement joins TRBV7-2 to TRBJ2-7, with a tentative D call TRBD1 (5 bases). The CDR3 extends over 14 amino acids. Germline CDR1 is SGHTA and CDR2 is FQGNSA. Trimming shortened V by 6 bases and J by 6 bases, and 18 bases separated the two germline ends. CDR3 amino acids: CTSSSAGLSREQYF. In DNA form, the CDR3 reads TGTACCAGCAGTTCGGCAGGGTTATCTCGCGAGCAGTACTTC.

As DNA, the CDR3 is TGTGCCAGCACGAGGGACCCCCTGGAGGAGACCCAGTACTTC. It encodes CASTRDPLEETQYF. This chain joins TRBV6-1 and TRBJ2-5, with D perhaps matching TRBD1 or TRBD2 (5 bases each). Per germline, CDR1 MNHNS and CDR2 SASEGT. CDR3 length: 14 amino acids. Between the trimmed V and J ends, which lost 7 bases and 5 bases, there was a span of 17 bases.

The table lists this clonotype with many counts. The chain joins TRBV20-1 to TRBJ2-3; 13 bases match TRBD2. The CDR3 is made up of 15 amino acids. The germline V gene encodes CDR1 DFQATT and CDR2 SNEGSKA (reference sequence). The V gene end was trimmed by 6 bases and the J gene end by 3 bases; junction bases not matched to a gene: 6. DNA of the CDR3: TGCAGTGCGGGGACTAGCGGGGCCGGGACAGATACGCAGTATTTT. Translated: CSAGTSGAGTDTQYF.